This TCR beta chain was retrieved from a study of blood T cell repertoires in COVID-19. Clones were sequenced by immunoSEQ multiplex PCR, and TCRdb holds only the in-frame ones, with some missing. The profile shows 200,000 to 250,000 clones, roughly four fifths of them singletons. CDR1 and CDR2 (germline): MGHRA, YSYEKL. V trimming: 4 bases; J trimming: 7 bases; junction bases outside the gene matches: 14. This CDR3 spans 17 amino acids. The sequenced sample was PBMCs or T cells enriched from blood (not recorded which). The chain couples TRBV4-1 to TRBJ1-2; 11 bases align to TRBD1. The receptor was isolated from a woman aged 60-70 years who had recovered from COVID-19. CDR3 in DNA: TGCGCCAGCAGCCCGCCAGTGACCGGGACAGGGGGTTCTGGCTACACCTTC. Translated: CASSPPVTGTGGSGYTF.